A selection of T cell receptor beta chains follows, all from one sample in a study of CD8 T cells in Susac syndrome. Each CDR3 protein is one row after TCRdb ran MiXCR on the immunoSEQ multiplex PCR reads. The sample yields 70,000 to 95,000 distinct CDR3 sequences, around 94% seen once. Sequencing input: CD8+ T cells from PBMCs. These TCRs come from a human donor with Susac syndrome. Both conserved end residues are part of each CDR3. The order of the fields is V gene, J gene, D gene, clone size, CDR3 protein, CDR3 DNA. A D gene is named only where the DNA matches it firmly. The size field is filled for only some rows; it gives once, few, many or a size class.

TRBV5-4	TRBJ2-4	TRBD1	.	CASLVGQGVLGTKNIQYF	TGTGCCAGTTTGGTCGGGCAGGGGGTGTTGGGTACCAAAAACATTCAGTACTTC
TRBV3-1	TRBJ2-5	TRBD2	.	CASSQDWGTTKETQYF	TGTGCCAGCAGCCAGGATTGGGGGACTACCAAAGAGACCCAGTACTTC
TRBV19	TRBJ2-5	.	.	CASKRGYRGQETQYF	TGTGCCAGTAAGAGGGGGTATCGGGGCCAAGAGACCCAGTACTTC
TRBV6-5	TRBJ2-7	TRBD1	.	CASSPDRGLGYEQYF	TGTGCCAGCAGTCCAGACAGGGGACTTGGCTACGAGCAGTACTTC
TRBV5-1	TRBJ2-4	TRBD1	.	CASMDRGAKNIQYF	TGCGCCAGCATGGACAGGGGCGCCAAAAACATTCAGTACTTC
TRBV21-1	TRBJ1-1	.	.	CASSKGAQGGSEAFF	TGTGCCAGCAGCAAAGGGGCACAGGGGGGCAGTGAAGCTTTCTTT
TRBV29-1	TRBJ1-2	.	.	CSAEVGSYGYTF	TGCAGCGCTGAGGTGGGATCCTATGGCTACACCTTC
TRBV7-9	TRBJ2-1	.	.	CASSSTISGHNEQFF	TGTGCCAGCAGCTCCACCATAAGCGGACACAATGAGCAGTTCTTC
TRBV7-2	TRBJ2-3	TRBD2	.	CACRTSGRPLSTDTQYF	TGTGCCTGCCGGACTAGCGGGAGGCCACTTAGCACAGATACGCAGTATTTT
TRBV28	TRBJ2-1	.	.	CASSPPGAYNEQFF	TGTGCCAGCAGCCCCCCAGGTGCCTACAATGAGCAGTTCTTC
TRBV25-1	TRBJ1-2	.	once	CASSEVAGFGYTF	TGTGCCAGCAGTGAAGTGGCAGGGTTTGGCTACACCTTC
TRBV28	TRBJ2-5	.	.	CASSAQVNQETQYF	TGTGCCAGCAGTGCCCAGGTGAACCAAGAGACCCAGTACTTC
TRBV2	TRBJ2-1	TRBD1	.	CASSGPGQGQNEQFF	TGTGCCAGCAGTGGCCCGGGACAGGGCCAAAATGAGCAGTTCTTC
TRBV5-6	TRBJ1-2	TRBD1	.	CASSRQGDGYTF	TGTGCCAGCAGTCGACAGGGGGATGGCTACACCTTC
TRBV12-3/TRBV12-4	TRBJ1-1	.	.	CASSLLTPEAFF	TGTGCCAGCAGTTTATTAACCCCTGAAGCTTTCTTT